Presented here are 30 T cell receptor beta chains from one specimen sequenced in a study of molecular identifiers for immune sequencing clone quantification. MiXCR, run by TCRdb on the PCR reads, gives a single entry per CDR3 protein. The sample has hundreds of thousands of distinct CDR3 sequences; roughly a quarter are singletons. The sequencing sample was made of naive CD8+ T cells from blood, with Jurkat cell RNA spiked in. As to subset: FACS-sorted CD8+CD4-CCR7+CD45RA+ naive T cells. The source is a human donor in good health. Some libraries in this study had Jurkat cell RNA spiked in.

For this clonotype: One junction end does not reproduce the germline sequence, and a read error may be involved. V usage is TRBV6-2 or TRBV6-3 and J usage is TRBJ2-5, with D perhaps matching TRBD1 (5 bases). The germline V gene has CDR1 MNHEY and CDR2 SVGEGT. The CDR3 length is 16 residues. CDR3 loop: CARRRLGVPSKETQYF. Written as DNA, the CDR3 is TGTGCCCGCAGACGTCTAGGGGTCCCCTCGAAAGAGACCCAGTACTTC.

The CDR3, as DNA: TGCGCCAGCAGCCCAAGTATGTTTAGCCAGGACAGGAGCACAGATACGCAGTATTTT. Protein product: CASSPSMFSQDRSTDTQYF. The V call is TRBV4-3, the J call TRBJ2-3; 7 bases are a match to TRBD1. In germline, CDR1 is LGHNA, CDR2 YSLEER. The CDR3 runs 19 residues. J lost 0 bases, V lost 4 bases, and 16 bases had no gene match.

With respect to this clonotype: A much more abundant neighbour one base away suggests this may be a read error. V and J are TRBV7-2 and TRBJ2-3; a possible D gene is TRBD2 (5 bases). The V and J ends lost 5 bases and 2 bases respectively, with 20 bases between them. The CDR3 is 17 residues long. Germline lookup yields CDR1 SGHTA and CDR2 FQGNSA. The CDR3 DNA is TGTGCCAGCAGCAGCCAATTTATAGCGAGGCCCACAGATACGCAGTATTTT. It encodes CASSSQFIARPTDTQYF. Using reference TRBV7-2 and TRBJ2-3 for the parts outside the CDR3, the full variable domain is GAGVSQSPSNKVTEKGKDVELRCDPISGHTALYWYRQSLGQGLEFLIYFQGNSAPDKSGLPSDRFSAERTGGSVSTLTIQRTQQEDSAVYLCASSSQFIARPTDTQYFGPGTRLTVL.

This clonotype was detected once. This chain connects TRBV20-1 to TRBJ2-1; possible D gene TRBD2, 6 bases. Between the trimmed V and J ends, which lost 1 base and 4 bases, there was a span of 14 bases. The CDR3 has 15 amino acids. CDR1 is DFQATT and CDR2 is SNEGSKA in the germline V gene (reference sequence). CDR3 DNA: TGCAGTGCTAGAGCGCCTAGGCGGGGATACAATGAGCAGTTCTTC. This sequence encodes CSARAPRRGYNEQFF.

There are many counts of this clonotype. The gene calls are TRBV12-3 or TRBV12-4 and TRBJ2-7, with D uncertain. Trimming pared 5 bases from V and 4 bases from J, leaving 15 bases between. The CDR3 sequence is 14 residues long. The CDR3 DNA follows: TGTGCCAGCAGTCCGCCGGAAGGAAAGTACGAGCAGTACTTC. It codes for CASSPPEGKYEQYF.

Many counts were recorded for this clonotype. The chain joins TRBV7-9 to TRBJ2-2; tentatively, D is TRBD2 (6 bases). Between the trimmed V and J ends, which lost 5 bases and 2 bases, there was a span of 9 bases. This CDR3 has 14 amino acids. The germline V gene has CDR1 SEHNR and CDR2 FQNEAQ (reference sequence). The CDR3 coding sequence is TGTGCCAGCAGCCTTGGACTAAACACCGGGGAGCTGTTTTTT. Residues: CASSLGLNTGELFF.

This clonotype appeared many times. This rearrangement joins TRBV29-1 to TRBJ1-5, with 7 bases identical to TRBD1. Trimming cost V 6 bases and J 0 bases; bases outside gene matches: 8. The V gene's germline CDR1 is SQVTM and CDR2 ANQGSEA. This CDR3 comprises 15 residues. DNA for the CDR3: TGCAGCGTAATAGGACAGGACAATAGCAATCAGCCCCAGCATTTT. Encoded protein: CSVIGQDNSNQPQHF.

This chain uses TRBV5-1 with TRBJ2-1, with D tentatively TRBD1 (5 bases). CDR3 length: 15 residues. In germline, CDR1 is SGHRS, CDR2 YFSETQ. Deletions cut 0 bases from V and 8 bases from J, with 15 bases between. The CDR3, as DNA: TGCGCCAGCAGCTTGGATGCCAGGGTAGCTGATGAGCAGTTCTTC. Its protein product is CASSLDARVADEQFF. Based on the CDR3 plus reference TRBV5-1 and TRBJ2-1, the full variable domain is KAGVTQTPRYLIKTRGQQVTLSCSPISGHRSVSWYQQTPGQGLQFLFEYFSETQRNKGNFPGRFSGRQFSNSRSEMNVSTLELGDSALYLCASSLDARVADEQFFGPGTRLTVL.

This clonotype was counted between two and nine times. The chain couples TRBV27 to TRBJ2-3; D gene ambiguous. V lost 8 bases, J lost 4 bases, and 16 bases lay in between. From germline, CDR1 is MNHEY and CDR2 SMNVEV (reference sequence). The CDR3 extends over 14 amino acids. The CDR3 protein is CASSRKGPADTQYF. The CDR3 nucleotides are TGTGCCAGCTCGAGGAAGGGTCCCGCAGATACGCAGTATTTT.

This clonotype occurred many times. The chain couples TRBV7-9 to TRBJ2-3, with D possibly being TRBD2 (5 bases). Germline CDR1 is SEHNR and CDR2 is FQNEAQ (reference sequence). The CDR3 is 16 residues long. V was pared by 5 bases and J by 1 base, with 16 bases between. The CDR3 DNA sequence: TGTGCCAGCAGCCCCAGGACCGGGATCGGCACAGATACGCAGTATTTT. Encoded protein: CASSPRTGIGTDTQYF.

On this clonotype itself: This may stem from a read error, because a much larger clone lies one nucleotide away. This rearrangement joins TRBV29-1 to TRBJ1-1; D not certain. The CDR3 length is 14 residues. Germline CDR1 and CDR2: SQVTM and ANQGSEA. For the CDR3, the DNA is TGCAGCGTTGAAGTGGCCCTCGGGCACACTGAAACTTTCTTT. It is translated as CSVEVALGHTETFF.

In its sample, this clonotype was seen many times. V usage is TRBV2 and J usage is TRBJ1-1, with D possibly TRBD1 on 5 matching bases. Trimming removed 5 bases from V and 6 bases from J, with 16 bases in between. The CDR3 totals 14 residues. CDR1 and CDR2 from the germline V gene are SNHLY and FYNNEI. CDR3 nucleotide sequence: TGTGCCAGCAGTACCCCGGAGGGGTTGGCTGAAGCTTTCTTT. Translated: CASSTPEGLAEAFF.

Note on this clonotype: A read error may be the cause here, since a much bigger clone is one base away. V and J are TRBV7-9 and TRBJ2-2, with D possibly matching TRBD2 (6 bases). Germline CDR1 is SEHNR and CDR2 is FQNEAQ (reference sequence). Trimming cost V 0 bases and J 4 bases, with 6 bases left between them. CDR3 length equals 14 residues. The DNA for the CDR3 is TGTGCCAGCAGCTTAGCCGGGGGCACCGGGGAGCTGTTTTTT. Its protein is CASSLAGGTGELFF.

This clonotype was counted only a few times. Being one base from a much bigger clone, this may be a read error. The CDR3 is CSVAGANTGELFF. Written as DNA, the CDR3 is TGCAGCGTTGCCGGGGCGAACACCGGGGAGCTGTTTTTT. This chain links TRBV29-1 with TRBJ2-2; D is perhaps TRBD2 (5 bases). Germline V gene lookup returns CDR1 SQVTM and CDR2 ANQGSEA. This CDR3 has 13 residues. V gave up 4 bases and J gave up 0 bases, with 6 bases separating them.

The chain recombines TRBV7-9 with TRBJ2-2; no reliable D call. Germline V gives CDR1 SEHNR, CDR2 FQNEAQ (reference sequence). V was trimmed by 5 bases and J by 1 base, leaving 8 bases between them. This CDR3 is 14 amino acids long. Written as DNA, the CDR3 is TGTGCCAGCAGCCTAAACAAGAACACCGGGGAGCTGTTTTTT. Translating it yields CASSLNKNTGELFF. Looking up the rest from reference TRBV7-9 and TRBJ2-2 gives the full variable domain: DTGVSQNPRHKITKRGQNVTFRCDPISEHNRLYWYRQTLGQGPEFLTYFQNEAQLEKSRLLSDRFSAERPKGSFSTLEIQRTEQGDSAMYLCASSLNKNTGELFFGEGSRLTVL.

CDR3 coding DNA: TGCAGTGCTAGTTACGGTTTGGGGTGGTACGAGCAGTACTTC. Translating it yields CSASYGLGWYEQYF. The chain employs TRBV20-1 and TRBJ2-7, with unresolved D. The V gene's germline CDR1 is DFQATT and CDR2 SNEGSKA (reference sequence). The CDR3 spans 14 residues. Trimming cost V 3 bases and J 4 bases, with 16 bases left between them.

The chain is built from TRBV9 and TRBJ2-3, with 10 bases that match TRBD2. V lost 0 bases, J lost 6 bases, and 7 bases stayed unmatched. CDR1 is SGDLS, CDR2 YYNGEE, per germline. The CDR3 loop spans 16 amino acids. The CDR3 DNA reads TGTGCCAGCAGCGTAGCCGGAGCGGGGGGGCTCGATACGCAGTATTTT. Translated: CASSVAGAGGLDTQYF.

This clonotype showed up just a few times. This rearrangement joins TRBV11-2 to TRBJ1-4; no firm D call. The V end was cut by 4 bases, the J end by 4 bases, with 13 bases between. This CDR3 is 15 amino acids long. Germline CDR1 reads SGHAT; CDR2 reads FQNNGV. The CDR3 here is CASSSEGRDNEKLFF. DNA for the CDR3: TGTGCCAGCAGCTCGGAGGGCAGAGATAATGAAAAACTGTTTTTT.

This clonotype has a single count. V is TRBV5-6 and J is TRBJ1-1, with a weak D call TRBD1 (5 bases). V shed 3 bases and J shed 10 bases, with 16 bases lying between them. Germline V gene lookup returns CDR1 SGHDT and CDR2 YYEEEE. CDR3 length: 13 amino acids. CDR3: CASSWQGVPVAFF. DNA for the CDR3: TGTGCCAGCAGCTGGCAGGGAGTCCCTGTAGCTTTCTTT.

This clonotype was found many times. CDR3 loop: CASSSAFSSTDTQYF. In DNA form, the CDR3 reads TGTGCCAGCAGTTCCGCTTTTTCTAGCACAGATACGCAGTATTTT. The V call is TRBV28, the J call TRBJ2-3, with D uncertain. Germline values: CDR1 MDHEN, CDR2 SYDVKM. CDR3 size: 15 residues. V was pared by 4 bases and J by 0 bases, with 11 bases between.

The chain combines TRBV12-3 or TRBV12-4 with TRBJ1-1; possible D gene TRBD1, 5 bases. V lost 1 base, J lost 6 bases, and 15 bases lay in between. The CDR3 spans 15 residues. For the CDR3, the DNA is TGTGCCAGCAGTTTAGTAGAGGGGATCAGCGCTGAAGCTTTCTTT. Encoded protein: CASSLVEGISAEAFF.

The CDR3 sequence is CASSSSGSYQETQYF. CDR3 in DNA: TGTGCCAGCAGTTCTAGCGGGTCTTACCAAGAGACCCAGTACTTC. V gene TRBV12-3 or TRBV12-4 combines with J gene TRBJ2-5, with TRBD2 matching over 8 bases. CDR3 length: 15 residues. J was trimmed by 0 bases and V by 4 bases; bases with no gene match: 4.

This chain uses TRBV29-1 with TRBJ1-1; no firm D call. Germline loops: CDR1 SQVTM, CDR2 ANQGSEA. This CDR3 is built from 13 residues. V lost 6 bases and J lost 3, with 14 bases in between. CDR3 DNA sequence: TGCAGCGTCGTCGACCGGGCAGACACTGAAGCTTTCTTT. Protein: CSVVDRADTEAFF. Supplemented by reference TRBV29-1 and TRBJ1-1, the full variable domain reads SAVISQKPSRDICQRGTSLTIQCQVDSQVTMMFWYRQQPGQSLTLIATANQGSEATYESGFVIDKFPISRPNLTFSTLTVSNMSPEDSSIYLCSVVDRADTEAFFGQGTRLTVV.

This clonotype was seen repeatedly, ten times or more. The genes are TRBV6-6 and TRBJ2-3, with D perhaps matching TRBD2 (5 bases). The germline CDR1 and CDR2 sequences are MNHNY and SVGAGI (reference sequence). The V end was cut by 6 bases, the J end by 7 bases, with 20 bases between. The CDR3 totals 15 residues. CDR3 coding DNA: TGTGCCAGCAGGCTTCCGGACTCAGAGGGAAATACGCAGTATTTT. Protein: CASRLPDSEGNTQYF.

For this clonotype: A read error may produce the germline difference seen at one junction end. This chain joins TRBV4-1 and TRBJ2-3; a possible D gene is TRBD2 (7 bases). The CDR3 runs to 16 residues. Germline V gene sequence: CDR1 MGHRA, CDR2 YSYEKL. The DNA of the CDR3 is TGCGCCAGCAGCCAAGGTTTCTGGGGGGGCACAGATGCGCAGTATTTT. Translated, it gives CASSQGFWGGTDAQYF.

This clonotype was detected ten times or more. The genes are TRBV13 and TRBJ1-3; 8 bases are a match to TRBD1. The CDR3 runs to 14 residues. CDR1 is PRHDT and CDR2 is FYEKMQ in the germline V gene (reference sequence). Germline trimming cut 5 bases from V and 0 bases from J; bases unmatched to any gene: 0. The CDR3 sequence is CASSTGGSGNTIYF. For the CDR3, the DNA is TGTGCCAGCAGCACAGGGGGCTCTGGAAACACCATATATTTT.

This clonotype has at least ten counts. The V and J genes are TRBV7-9 and TRBJ1-4; no clear D. The CDR3 runs to 15 residues. Trimming shortened V by 3 bases and J by 3 bases, and 11 bases separated the two germline ends. Germline V gene data show CDR1 as SEHNR and CDR2 as FQNEAQ (reference sequence). In DNA, the CDR3 is TGTGCCAGCAGCTTGTATTCCGGGCCTAATGAAAAACTGTTTTTT. It yields the protein CASSLYSGPNEKLFF.

The chain is built from TRBV6-5 and TRBJ2-7, with D unclear. This CDR3 is built from 13 residues. From germline, CDR1 is MNHEY and CDR2 SVGAGI. Trimming took off 0 bases at V and 5 bases at J, with 8 bases between the two ends. CDR3 nucleotides: TGTGCCAGCAGTTACTCGATATTCCACGAGCAGTACTTC. Translating gives CASSYSIFHEQYF.

Details on this clonotype: This clone may be a read error of a much larger clone one base away. V gene TRBV27 combines with J gene TRBJ2-3, with D hard to call. The CDR3 is made up of 15 amino acids. Germline values: CDR1 MNHEY, CDR2 SMNVEV (reference sequence). Trimming cost V 6 bases and J 2 bases, with 15 bases left between them. The CDR3 sequence: CASSQRVVATDTQYF. The CDR3, as DNA: TGTGCCAGCAGCCAACGGGTGGTTGCCACAGATACGCAGTATTTT.

Only a few counts were recorded for this clonotype. Here the CDR3 DNA reads TGTGCCAGCAGCTCCGGGACAGGGGGCGTAGACTCTGGAAACACCATATATTTT. Encoded protein: CASSSGTGGVDSGNTIYF. V usage is TRBV11-3 and J usage is TRBJ1-3, with 12 nucleotides matching TRBD1. J lost 0 bases, V lost 4 bases, and 7 bases had no gene match. The CDR3 covers 18 residues. CDR1 is SGHNT, CDR2 YENEEA, per germline.